This is a list of T cell receptor beta chains from one sample in a study of T cells in Graves' hyperthyroidism and ophthalmopathy. Each CDR3 protein is one row after TCRdb ran MiXCR on the multiplex PCR reads. The profile shows around 690,000 distinct CDR3 sequences, about 18% of them singletons. The source material was blood. The receptors were gathered from a man in his fifties or sixties with Graves' hyperthyroidism. The CDR3 runs from the conserved cysteine through the conserved F or W. The D gene is left open where the match is weak. Where a row states a size, it is once, few, many or the class of an expanded clone; other rows omit it.

>NA|TRBV7-9|NA|TRBJ2-7
CASSVGLENYEQYF
TGTGCCAGCAGCGTGGGGCTGGAAAACTACGAGCAGTACTTC
>NA|TRBV3-1|many|TRBJ2-1
CASSQRSIDEQFF
TGTGCCAGCAGCCAGAGGAGTATCGATGAGCAGTTCTTC
>TRBD2|TRBV6-5|many|TRBJ2-5
CASSYSGLAGPVQETQYF
TGTGCCAGCAGTTACTCCGGACTAGCGGGACCCGTACAAGAGACCCAGTACTTC
>TRBD2|TRBV20-1|NA|TRBJ2-1
CSASGSGSLIGEQFF
TGCAGTGCTAGTGGTAGCGGGAGTCTCATAGGTGAGCAGTTCTTC
>NA|TRBV5-1|NA|TRBJ1-1
CASSIPGQLNTEAFF
TGCGCCAGCAGCATCCCCGGACAGTTGAACACTGAAGCTTTCTTT
>NA|TRBV10-3|NA|TRBJ2-7
CATLGQEMGEQYF
TGTGCCACCTTGGGGCAGGAGATGGGGGAGCAGTACTTC
>TRBD1|TRBV20-1|NA|TRBJ1-1
CSARDLRQGSNTEAFF
TGCAGTGCTAGAGATCTGAGACAGGGATCGAACACTGAAGCTTTCTTT
>TRBD2|TRBV12-3/TRBV12-4|many|TRBJ2-7
CASSLDGSGSFYEQYF
TGTGCCAGCAGTTTGGACGGCAGCGGGAGTTTCTACGAGCAGTACTTC
>TRBD1|TRBV6-2/TRBV6-3|NA|TRBJ1-2
CANEGQQYGYTF
TGTGCTAACGAGGGACAGCAATATGGCTACACCTTC
>NA|TRBV7-9|NA|TRBJ1-5
CASSPGGASNQPQHF
TGTGCCAGCAGCCCGGGGGGGGCAAGCAATCAGCCCCAGCATTTT
>NA|TRBV24-1|many|TRBJ2-1
CATSDQDFPQEQFF
TGTGCCACCAGTGACCAGGATTTCCCCCAGGAGCAGTTCTTC
>NA|TRBV12-3/TRBV12-4|few|TRBJ1-3
CASWETGNTIYF
TGTGCCAGCTGGGAAACTGGAAACACCATATATTTT
>NA|TRBV28|many|TRBJ2-5
CASSKGTPGTQYF
TGTGCCAGCAGTAAAGGGACCCCCGGGACCCAGTACTTC
>TRBD2|TRBV13|many|TRBJ2-3
CASSFTSGSRPDTQYF
TGTGCCAGCAGCTTTACTAGCGGGAGTAGGCCAGATACGCAGTATTTT
>TRBD2|TRBV29-1|many|TRBJ2-1
CSVEDRWASGSVNEQFF
TGCAGCGTTGAAGATCGATGGGCTAGCGGGAGTGTAAATGAGCAGTTCTTC
>NA|TRBV7-3|NA|TRBJ2-1
CASSLQGDMYNEQFF
TGTGCCAGCAGCTTACAGGGAGACATGTATAATGAGCAGTTCTTC
>NA|TRBV28|many|TRBJ1-6
CASSGGPRNSPLHF
TGTGCCAGCAGTGGGGGACCGCGTAATTCACCCCTCCACTTT
>NA|TRBV6-1|many|TRBJ2-7
CASSPQGSYEQYF
TGTGCCAGCTCCCCACAGGGATCCTACGAGCAGTACTTC
>TRBD1|TRBV10-3|NA|TRBJ2-1
CAISNRLDRGVDNEQFF
TGTGCCATCAGTAACCGCCTAGACAGGGGAGTCGACAATGAGCAGTTCTTC
>NA|TRBV2|NA|TRBJ2-1
CASRSLTGPLSYNEQFF
TGTGCCAGCAGGTCCCTGACAGGACCCCTCTCCTACAATGAGCAGTTCTTC
>NA|TRBV2|NA|TRBJ2-7
CASSMGLGGGEQYF
TGTGCCAGCAGTATGGGCCTCGGTGGAGGCGAGCAGTACTTC
>TRBD2|TRBV19|NA|TRBJ2-7
CASSDSGRPTYEQYF
TGTGCCAGTAGTGATAGCGGGAGGCCCACCTACGAGCAGTACTTC
>NA|TRBV7-9|many|TRBJ2-5
CASSFGQGRETQYF
TGTGCCAGCAGCTTTGGTCAGGGAAGGGAGACCCAGTACTTC
>NA|TRBV13|once|TRBJ1-1
CASINRELDTEAFF
TGTGCCAGCATCAACAGGGAGTTGGACACTGAAGCTTTCTTT
>NA|TRBV4-2|few|TRBJ2-1
CASSQDELSYNEQFF
TGTGCCAGCAGCCAAGATGAGTTGTCCTACAATGAGCAGTTCTTC
>TRBD1|TRBV27|many|TRBJ1-1
CASSSKQGMNTEAFF
TGTGCCAGCAGTTCAAAACAGGGGATGAACACTGAAGCTTTCTTT
>NA|TRBV12-3/TRBV12-4|few|TRBJ2-7
CASSKGTSSSYEQYF
TGTGCCAGCAGTAAAGGCACCTCAAGCTCCTACGAGCAGTACTTC
>TRBD2|TRBV11-2|NA|TRBJ2-1
CASSLVTSGGVTQFF
TGTGCCAGCAGCTTAGTGACTAGCGGGGGGGTGACGCAGTTCTTC
>NA|TRBV28|many|TRBJ1-5
CASSLERQTNQPQHF
TGTGCCAGCAGTTTAGAGCGGCAGACCAATCAGCCCCAGCATTTT
>NA|TRBV30|few|TRBJ1-4
CAAATSRLFF
TGTGCCGCGGCCACTTCAAGACTGTTTTTT
>NA|TRBV18|few|TRBJ2-7
CASSPGVDEQYF
TGTGCCAGCTCACCCGGGGTCGACGAGCAGTACTTC
>TRBD1|TRBV2|many|TRBJ1-5
CASSYVDRGQPQHF
TGTGCCAGCAGTTACGTGGACAGGGGTCAGCCCCAGCATTTT
>TRBD1|TRBV11-3|many|TRBJ1-1
CASAPGTGGTEAFF
TGTGCCAGCGCGCCCGGGACAGGGGGCACTGAAGCTTTCTTT
>NA|TRBV10-2|few|TRBJ2-3
CASRLEGSTDTQYF
TGCGCCAGCAGACTAGAGGGTAGCACAGATACGCAGTATTTT
>NA|TRBV5-1|NA|TRBJ2-7
CASSLGGAVASYEQYF
TGCGCCAGCAGCCTCGGGGGAGCGGTTGCCTCCTACGAGCAGTACTTC
>NA|TRBV6-5|few|TRBJ2-3
CASSYYELAGDTQYF
TGTGCCAGCAGTTACTATGAACTAGCAGGGGATACGCAGTATTTT
>NA|TRBV28|NA|TRBJ1-1
CASTGEGATNTEAFF
TGTGCCAGCACTGGGGAAGGGGCGACGAACACTGAAGCTTTCTTT
>TRBD2|TRBV29-1|few|TRBJ2-1
CSVLLERGYNEQFF
TGCAGCGTCCTTCTAGAGCGGGGGTACAATGAGCAGTTCTTC
>TRBD2|TRBV27|many|TRBJ2-3
CASSYTGTSGNKEDTQYF
TGTGCCAGCAGCTATACCGGGACTAGCGGGAATAAGGAAGATACGCAGTATTTT
>NA|TRBV19|NA|TRBJ1-1
CASSIEQEGRTEAFF
TGTGCCAGTAGTATAGAACAAGAGGGGCGCACTGAAGCTTTCTTT
>TRBD2|TRBV5-6|NA|TRBJ2-1
CASSPFRLADKSLNEQFF
TGTGCCAGCAGCCCCTTTAGACTAGCGGATAAATCACTCAATGAGCAGTTCTTC
>NA|TRBV13|NA|TRBJ1-4
CASSPWDGGDFSKLFF
TGTGCCAGCAGCCCTTGGGACGGGGGAGACTTTAGTAAACTGTTTTTT
>TRBD1|TRBV13|few|TRBJ2-5
CASSTNGQGHAYF
TGTGCCAGCAGCACTAACGGACAGGGCCACGCGTACTTC
>NA|TRBV27|many|TRBJ2-3
CASSLRGDTQYF
TGTGCCAGCAGCCTCAGGGGCGATACGCAGTATTTT
>TRBD1|TRBV24-1|NA|TRBJ1-1
CATSGTGDMNTEAFF
TGTGCCACCAGCGGGACAGGGGACATGAACACTGAAGCTTTCTTT